What follows is one T cell receptor (beta chain) and its context. The antigen is not known. In the original processing: After removing out-of-frame reads, under 2.5 million distinct TCRbeta sequences remained. Some clones are missing from TCRdb's copy, which holds only in-frame ones; the method was immunoSEQ multiplex PCR. Clone size and V and J calls were adopted from that table, with D and trimming inferred from the DNA. The data contain around 49,000 clones, 78% of them seen just once; the ten biggest clones take up over 0.5%. This entry belongs to a study of memory CD4+ T cells and cytomegalovirus serostatus. The study's findings and limits: CD4+ memory repertoires contained 67 of 164 reported CMV TCRbeta sequences.

The sort gate was single viable CD3+CD4+CD8-CD45RO+ cells for memory CD4+ T cells. Donors' CMV status reflects serum IgG against pp150, pp28, p38, p52. The CDR3 covers 17 residues. V lost 4 bases to trimming and J lost 3 bases; unmatched junction nucleotides: 14. From germline, CDR1 is SGHDT and CDR2 YYEEEE. The receptor was isolated from an adult in good health and CMV-seronegative. What was sequenced was memory CD4+ T cells from blood. V is TRBV5-6 and J is TRBJ1-1; 8 nucleotides align to TRBD1. CDR3 sequence: CASSNTVQGDEDTEAFF. CDR3 DNA sequence: TGTGCCAGCAGCAACACAGTACAGGGGGACGAAGACACTGAAGCTTTCTTT.